The 13 T cell receptor beta chains given below trace back to one sample, sequenced in a study of CXCR3-negative and CXCR3-positive naive CD8 T cells. Study-wide results and caveats: Naive cells that were CXCR3-positive had more hydrophobic TRB CDR3s (compared with CXCR3-negative naive cells).

Their cognate antigens are unknown. Libraries were UMI-labeled 5' RACE TRB cDNA. TCRdb processed the 5' RACE reads again and assigns one entry to each CDR3 protein, with no DNA. The listing records roughly 110,000 distinct CDR3 sequences. Sequenced input: naive CXCR3+ CD8+ T cells from blood. The subset here: CD45RO-CCR7+CD27+CD95- naive CD8+ T cells expressing CXCR3 (TNR3+). The receptor source for this set is a human donor in good health. Some clones in this sample may be carry-over from other donors' samples.

The J gene is TRBJ2-3, the V gene TRBV21-1; TCRdb calls TRBD1, which cannot be checked without DNA. TRBV21-1 counts as a pseudogene. The CDR3 consists of 20 residues. CDR3 protein: CASSKRPCNFSGHRTDTQYF.

The chain couples TRBV5-1 to TRBJ2-7. Germline V gene sequence: CDR1 SGHRS, CDR2 YFSETQ. This CDR3 comprises 14 residues. The CDR3 protein is CASSLGSGPYEQYF.

The chain employs TRBV20-1 and TRBJ1-2. This CDR3 comprises 11 residues. Germline CDR1 is DFQATT and CDR2 is SNEGSKA (reference sequence). CDR3 residues: CSARDWGGYTF.

The chain uses TRBV13 and TRBJ2-7; TCRdb selects TRBD1, and the lack of DNA leaves this call unchecked. Germline assignment: CDR1 PRHDT and CDR2 FYEKMQ (reference sequence). The CDR3 totals 14 residues. CDR3 sequence: CASSLGQGAIEQYF. Based on the CDR3 plus reference TRBV13 and TRBJ2-7, the full variable domain is AAGVIQSPRHLIKEKRETATLKCYPIPRHDTVYWYQQGPGQDPQFLISFYEKMQSDKGSIPDRFSAQQFSDYHSELNMSSLELGDSALYFCASSLGQGAIEQYFGPGTRLTVT.

The V gene is TRBV7-3, the J gene TRBJ2-1; TCRdb's D call, TRBD1, is unchecked because there is no DNA. There are 14 residues in the CDR3. The V gene's germline CDR1 is SGHTA and CDR2 FQGTGA. The CDR3 loop is CASSRTGSYNEQFF.

V is TRBV28 and J is TRBJ2-7; the D call of TRBD1 rests on TCRdb alone, since no DNA is present to check it. The CDR3 is 15 residues long. Germline V gene lookup returns CDR1 MDHEN and CDR2 SYDVKM. The CDR3: CASSLKGAGADEQYF.

The chain employs TRBV5-1 and TRBJ2-1; TCRdb selects TRBD2, and the lack of DNA leaves this call unchecked. CDR1 is SGHRS and CDR2 is YFSETQ in the germline V gene. This CDR3 has 22 residues. The CDR3: CASSLTGLGLAGDWAFLDEQFF.

V gene TRBV7-2 combines with J gene TRBJ1-3; TCRdb designates TRBD1, a call that cannot be tested without DNA. The CDR3 is 14 residues long. Looked up from germline, CDR1 is SGHTA and CDR2 is FQGNSA. The CDR3 is CASSWQGGGNTIYF.

The CDR3 loop reads CASSFVIQGLVADTQYF. The V gene is TRBV28, the J gene TRBJ2-3; no DNA is available, so the TRBD1 call from TCRdb remains unchecked. The length of the CDR3 is 17 residues. Germline V gene sequence: CDR1 MDHEN, CDR2 SYDVKM.

This sequence joins TRBV5-1 and TRBJ2-7; TCRdb picks TRBD1, but there is no DNA to check that call. The V gene's germline CDR1 is SGHRS and CDR2 YFSETQ. This CDR3 has 15 residues. The CDR3 sequence is CASSLATGGLSEQYF.

V is TRBV28 and J is TRBJ2-7; TCRdb's D call of TRBD2 is untestable without DNA. Germline V CDR1 and CDR2: MDHEN, SYDVKM. The CDR3 spans 17 residues. The CDR3 loop reads CASSSLFLGTNFYEQYF.

V and J are TRBV5-1 and TRBJ1-3. CDR3 length equals 16 residues. Germline V CDR1 and CDR2: SGHRS, YFSETQ. The CDR3 sequence: CASSLEPTDHGNTIYF.

V is TRBV7-9 and J is TRBJ2-6; checking the TCRdb D call of TRBD1 is not possible without DNA. The CDR3 totals 18 residues. Germline CDR1 is SEHNR and CDR2 is FQNEAQ (reference sequence). The CDR3 protein is CASRAGTGQGSGANVLTF.